This T cell receptor (beta chain) was sequenced for a study of T cell responses to AZD1222 COVID-19 vaccine. TCRdb keeps only in-frame clones here, not all; method: immunoSEQ multiplex PCR. The data show 65,000 to 90,000 clones, 75% to 90% seen once. A note on this clone: The antigen is unknown.

Whole-study findings and limits: The study sampled repertoires only after the peak T cell response. Increased Spike-specific TCR breadth and depth were observed after two AZD1222 doses.

This receptor was obtained from an adult who received the AZD1222 COVID-19 vaccine. This sample comprised peripheral blood, obtained 28 days after the second AZD1222 dose.

CDR3 region: CASQRRGAVFTDTQYF. In DNA form, the CDR3 reads TGTGCCAGCCAACGTCGGGGGGCAGTTTTCACAGATACGCAGTATTTT. The chain carries TRBV18 and TRBJ2-3; D is perhaps TRBD2 (7 bases). Between the trimmed V and J ends, which lost 8 bases and 2 bases, there was a span of 20 bases. CDR1 and CDR2 from the germline V gene are KGHSH and LQKENI. The CDR3 has 16 amino acids.